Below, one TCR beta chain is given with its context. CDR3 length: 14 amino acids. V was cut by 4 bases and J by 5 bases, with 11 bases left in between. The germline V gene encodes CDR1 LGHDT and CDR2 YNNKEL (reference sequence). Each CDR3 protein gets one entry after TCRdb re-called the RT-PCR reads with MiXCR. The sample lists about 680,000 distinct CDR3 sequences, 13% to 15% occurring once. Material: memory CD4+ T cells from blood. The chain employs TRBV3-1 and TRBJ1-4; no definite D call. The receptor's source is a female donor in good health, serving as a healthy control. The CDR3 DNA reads TGTGCCAGCAGCCTCGGCTCGCAGAATGAAAAACTGTTTTTT. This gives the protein CASSLGSQNEKLFF.